Each of the 27 T cell receptor beta chains below was sequenced from the same sample in a study of monozygotic twins with cystic fibrosis. Generated by immunoSEQ multiplex PCR, the TCRdb table keeps only in-frame clones and is missing some. This table holds 25,000 to 40,000 clones, 96% found once. The source material was blood. The receptors shown here come from a girl aged 2-10 years with cystic fibrosis.

The chain has TRBV29-1 and TRBJ2-7; D assignment may be TRBD1 or TRBD2 (5 bases each). V was pared by 6 bases and J by 0 bases, with 12 bases between. Germline loops: CDR1 SQVTM, CDR2 ANQGSEA. The CDR3 spans 13 residues. CDR3 in amino acids: CSVPGTVSYEQYF. CDR3 bases: TGCAGCGTACCCGGGACGGTCTCCTACGAGCAGTACTTC.

The CDR3 DNA sequence: TGTGCCTGGAGTGTACTTTCAGAGACCCAGTACTTC. Translated: CAWSVLSETQYF. The genes are TRBV30 and TRBJ2-5; D is ambiguous. This CDR3 has 12 amino acids. Germline-derived CDR1 and CDR2 are GTSNPN and SVGIG (reference sequence). Trimming shortened V by 0 bases and J by 4 bases, and 6 bases separated the two germline ends.

The gene calls are TRBV5-1 and TRBJ1-2; D is undetermined. The CDR3 has 21 residues. CDR1 and CDR2 from the germline V gene are SGHRS and YFSETQ. Trimming took off 1 base at V and 1 base at J, with 29 bases between the two ends. CDR3 sequence (DNA): TGCGCCAGCAGCTTGACCGCGGCCGGGCAGATTATTCAGCTCGGTAACTATGGCTACACCTTC. Its translation is CASSLTAAGQIIQLGNYGYTF.

This chain connects TRBV7-2 to TRBJ2-7, with 9 bases lining up with TRBD2. J gave up 1 base and V 5 bases, and 9 bases lay outside the gene matches. Germline V CDR1 and CDR2: SGHTA, FQGNSA. CDR3 length: 16 amino acids. CDR3 bases: TGTGCCAGCAGCCTAACTTCGGCGGGAGGGTCCTACGAGCAGTACTTC. Its protein product is CASSLTSAGGSYEQYF.

This chain joins TRBV19 and TRBJ2-5; the D gene is possibly TRBD1 (6 bases). This CDR3 is built from 12 residues. V lost 5 bases, J lost 11 bases, and 15 bases lay in between. Germline CDR1 LNHDA, CDR2 SQIVND (reference sequence). CDR3 region: CASSSSLGAQYF. CDR3 coding DNA: TGTGCCAGTAGTTCCTCCTTGGGGGCTCAGTACTTC.

A word on this clone: Germline and junction disagree at one end, which may indicate a read error. This rearrangement joins TRBV7-7 to TRBJ2-6; D is unresolved. The germline CDR1 and CDR2 sequences are SSHAT and FNYEAQ (reference sequence). The CDR3 has 15 residues. CDR3: CASSPTGPGANVLTF. CDR3 coding DNA: TGTGCTAGCAGCCCCACCGGTCCTGGGGCCAACGTCCTGACTTTC.

The table lists this clone with a count of one. V usage is TRBV28 and J usage is TRBJ2-5; D uncertain. The germline gives CDR1 MDHEN, CDR2 SYDVKM. The CDR3 contains 14 residues. Deletions cut 4 bases from V and 6 bases from J, with 15 bases between. The CDR3 DNA is TGTGCCAGCAGTTCCCTTGTAGATCCGAAGACCCAGTACTTC. It specifies CASSSLVDPKTQYF. Full variable domain (rest looked up from reference TRBV28 and TRBJ2-5): DVKVTQSSRYLVKRTGEKVFLECVQDMDHENMFWYRQDPGLGLRLIYFSYDVKMKEKGDIPEGYSVSREKKERFSLILESASTNQTSMYLCASSSLVDPKTQYFGPGTRLLVL.

CDR3 nucleotides: TGTGCCAGCACTAGAGGCGCCCACAATGAGCAGTTCTTC. Its translation: CASTRGAHNEQFF. V is TRBV6-6 and J is TRBJ2-1, with D unresolved. The CDR3 sequence is 13 residues long. Germline lookup yields CDR1 MNHNY and CDR2 SVGAGI (reference sequence). The V and J ends lost 7 bases and 5 bases respectively, with 12 bases between them.

This chain links TRBV7-3 with TRBJ2-2, with 14 positions matching TRBD2. The V gene's germline CDR1 is SGHTA and CDR2 FQGTGA. The junction had 5 bases not matched to a gene; V was cut back by 5 bases and J by 6 bases. The CDR3 loop spans 16 amino acids. Written as DNA, the CDR3 is TGTGCCAGCAGCCGGACTAGCGGGAGGTCGGCCGGGGAGCTGTTTTTT. It is translated as CASSRTSGRSAGELFF.

V usage is TRBV10-1 and J usage is TRBJ1-1; a weak D match, TRBD1 (5 bases). V was clipped by 6 bases and J by 3 bases, with 14 bases between them. The length of the CDR3 is 14 residues. The germline V gene encodes CDR1 WNHNN and CDR2 SYGVQD (reference sequence). The CDR3 region is CASRGDGQDTEAFF. CDR3 nucleotides: TGCGCCAGCAGGGGGGACGGTCAGGACACTGAAGCTTTCTTT.

This clone was observed once. As DNA, the CDR3 is TGTGCCAGTAGTGTCGGTTTCGGGTCCGGCACAGATACGCAGTATTTT. It translates to CASSVGFGSGTDTQYF. The gene calls are TRBV19 and TRBJ2-3; D is unresolved. The ends were cut back, 5 bases at V and 1 base at J, with 16 bases in the middle. CDR1 and CDR2 from the germline V gene are LNHDA and SQIVND (reference sequence). This CDR3 contains 16 residues.

This clone has a single count. This chain joins TRBV13 and TRBJ1-3; D ambiguous. V was shortened by 3 bases and J by 0 bases, with 9 bases between the two germline ends. From germline, CDR1 is PRHDT and CDR2 FYEKMQ (reference sequence). The CDR3 is 15 amino acids. This CDR3 reads CASSFSGHSGNTIYF. CDR3 in DNA: TGTGCCAGCAGCTTCTCCGGGCACTCTGGAAACACCATATATTTT.

This chain joins TRBV19 and TRBJ2-6; D remains unclear. Germline V gives CDR1 LNHDA, CDR2 SQIVND (reference sequence). The CDR3 extends over 13 amino acids. V gave up 8 bases and J gave up 4 bases, with 9 bases separating them. CDR3 loop: CASRISGANVLTF. CDR3 sequence (DNA): TGTGCCAGTCGGATTTCCGGGGCCAACGTCCTGACTTTC. The whole variable domain, filled in from reference TRBV19 and TRBJ2-6, reads DGGITQSPKYLFRKEGQNVTLSCEQNLNHDAMYWYRQDPGQGLRLIYYSQIVNDFQKGDIAEGYSVSREKKESFPLTVTSAQKNPTAFYLCASRISGANVLTFGAGSRLTVL.

This chain links TRBV15 with TRBJ1-2, with D tentatively TRBD1 (5 bases). In germline, CDR1 is LNHNV, CDR2 YYDKDF (reference sequence). V dropped 1 base and J dropped 8 bases, with 17 bases sitting between them. The CDR3 contains 15 residues. Here the CDR3 DNA reads TGTGCCACCAGCAGAGTGCAGGGAGACTTCGTGGGCTACACCTTC. Protein product: CATSRVQGDFVGYTF. The full variable domain, in which reference TRBV15 and TRBJ1-2 provide the parts outside the CDR3, is DAMVIQNPRYQVTQFGKPVTLSCSQTLNHNVMYWYQQKSSQAPKLLFHYYDKDFNNEADTPDNFQSRRPNTSFCFLDIRSPGLGDTAMYLCATSRVQGDFVGYTFGSGTRLTVV.

The V and J genes are TRBV5-1 and TRBJ2-1; D is unresolved. CDR3 length: 13 amino acids. Germline loops: CDR1 SGHRS, CDR2 YFSETQ. V lost 1 base and J 3 bases, leaving 5 bases between the germline ends. The CDR3 region is CASSLYSYNEQFF. CDR3 DNA sequence: TGCGCCAGCAGCTTGTACAGCTACAATGAGCAGTTCTTC.

This chain uses TRBV4-2 with TRBJ2-3; 14 positions match TRBD2. CDR1 and CDR2 (germline): LGHNA, YNFKEQ. The CDR3 runs to 17 residues. Trimming at V came to 3 bases and at J to 4 bases, leaving 6 bases not matched to a gene. CDR3 coding DNA: TGTGCCAGCAGCCAGCCGGGACTAGCGGGAGAATCAGATACGCAGTATTTT. It specifies CASSQPGLAGESDTQYF.

This clone turned up a few times. This chain uses TRBV19 with TRBJ1-2; D unresolved. The germline V and J ends were trimmed by 5 bases and 4 bases, with 11 bases remaining between them. The germline V gene has CDR1 LNHDA and CDR2 SQIVND (reference sequence). CDR3 length equals 13 residues. CDR3 nucleotides: TGTGCCAGTAGTCCGCGGACGGCCTATGGCTACACCTTC. Protein: CASSPRTAYGYTF.

The genes are TRBV7-9 and TRBJ1-6; TRBD1 might be the D (5 bases). CDR1 SEHNR and CDR2 FQNEAQ come from the germline V gene (reference sequence). V was trimmed by 1 base and J by 1 base, leaving 11 bases between them. CDR3 length: 17 residues. CDR3: CASSLGDRGSYNSPLHF. In DNA, the CDR3 is TGTGCCAGCAGCTTAGGGGATAGGGGTTCCTATAATTCACCCCTCCACTTT.

The J gene is TRBJ1-4, the V gene TRBV19; 9 bases match TRBD1. Germline V gene sequence: CDR1 LNHDA, CDR2 SQIVND (reference sequence). V shed 5 bases and J 7 bases; nucleotides not matched to a gene: 11. The CDR3 sequence is 16 residues long. CDR3 DNA: TGTGCCAGTAGTCCCGGGTGGGGGACAGGGATTGAAAAACTGTTTTTT. This encodes CASSPGWGTGIEKLFF.

This chain connects TRBV29-1 to TRBJ2-7; 12 bases line up with TRBD2. Germline CDR1 reads SQVTM; CDR2 reads ANQGSEA. This CDR3 comprises 18 residues. Trimming cost V 4 bases and J 2 bases; bases outside gene matches: 15. CDR3 protein: CSVVGETSGGPTAYEQYF. The CDR3 nucleotides read TGCAGCGTTGTGGGGGAGACTAGCGGGGGACCCACAGCCTACGAGCAGTACTTC.

A remark on this clone: A junction boundary mismatches the germline segment, possibly from a read error. As DNA, the CDR3 is TGTGCCAGCAGTGGTCAGGACCCTTTCAAAGACATTCAGTACTTC. Amino acid sequence: CASSGQDPFKDIQYF. The genes are TRBV2 and TRBJ2-4; D remains ambiguous. This CDR3 has 15 residues. Germline lookup yields CDR1 SNHLY and CDR2 FYNNEI.

On this clone itself: The junction differs from germline at one of its ends, possibly a read error. The chain links TRBV10-3 to TRBJ1-2; TRBD1 matches at 7 bases. CDR3 size: 14 residues. Germline values: CDR1 ENHRY, CDR2 SYGVKD. As DNA, the CDR3 is TGTGCCATCGGGAGCCAGGGGGATAACTTTGGCTACACCTTC. Protein: CAIGSQGDNFGYTF.

The chain employs TRBV7-9 and TRBJ2-7; 8 bases match TRBD1. CDR1 and CDR2 (germline): SEHNR, FQNEAQ (reference sequence). The CDR3 spans 14 residues. The trim removed 5 bases at V and 6 bases at J, leaving 9 bases unmatched. The DNA for the CDR3 is TGTGCCAGCAGCCCGGACAGGGCCTTTTCCGAGCAGTACTTC. Translation: CASSPDRAFSEQYF.

This chain links TRBV5-5 with TRBJ1-2, with TRBD1 identical over 7 bases. CDR1 and CDR2 from the germline V gene are SGHKS and YYEKEE (reference sequence). The CDR3 is 14 residues long. With V trimmed by 5 bases and J by 3 bases, 7 bases remained unmatched. The CDR3 DNA reads TGTGCCAGCAGTTTCGTTGACAGGGACTATGGCTACACCTTC. It translates to CASSFVDRDYGYTF.

J is TRBJ2-3 and V is TRBV29-1, with 7 nucleotides matching TRBD2. The junction had 7 bases not matched to a gene; V was cut back by 7 bases and J by 0 bases. This CDR3 has 14 residues. Per germline, CDR1 SQVTM and CDR2 ANQGSEA. CDR3 amino acids: CSGDPSGSTDTQYF. The CDR3 coding sequence is TGCAGCGGGGATCCTAGCGGAAGCACAGATACGCAGTATTTT.

The rearrangement links TRBV5-1 to TRBJ1-2; D call uncertain. The CDR3 is made up of 14 amino acids. CDR1 and CDR2 (germline): SGHRS, YFSETQ. Trimming shortened V by 2 bases and J by 8 bases, and 16 bases separated the two germline ends. As DNA, the CDR3 is TGCGCCAGCAGCTTAAGTGGTCTCGGCTTCGGCTACACCTTC. Protein: CASSLSGLGFGYTF.

The chain has TRBV4-1 and TRBJ2-5; a weak D match, TRBD2 (6 bases). Between the trimmed V and J ends, which lost 0 bases and 2 bases, there was a span of 16 bases. Per germline, CDR1 MGHRA and CDR2 YSYEKL. The CDR3 is 17 amino acids. DNA for the CDR3: TGCGCCAGCAGCCAAGAAAGGCAGGGAGGTTTACAAGAGACCCAGTACTTC. Translating gives CASSQERQGGLQETQYF.